Reported below is one T cell receptor beta chain. Its antigen is unknown. The CDR3 contains 16 residues. Germline CDR1 is KGHSH and CDR2 is LQKENI. Trimming left V 2 bases short and J 5 bases short, with 17 bases between. This sample is drawn from a study of Tregs in tolerant kidney transplant recipients. Study observations and caveats: Some patients' samples used different primers over time, so nucleotide sequences weren't comparable. Findings come from small patient numbers and require larger validation. Biological reproducibility was not directly addressed, but technical replication error appeared minimal. Tolerant patients' donor-specific Tregs expanded beyond overall Tregs, suggesting antigen-driven growth.

Clones were sequenced by immunoSEQ multiplex PCR, and TCRdb holds only the in-frame ones, with some missing. Of 65,000 or so clones listed, around 87% are singletons. The nonmyeloablative bone marrow transplants came from related graft donors, with transient mixed chimerism. The clonotype comes from a human patient who received a combined kidney and bone marrow transplant. The graft donor may be the source of some T cells. The genes are TRBV18 and TRBJ2-3, with TRBD2 as a possible D gene (5 bases). This material consisted of CD4+ T cells from blood (PBMCs), taken 6 months after the transplant. The DNA for the CDR3 is TGTGCCAGCTCACCAATCGTTCGGAGGTCGGGAGATACGCAGTATTTT. Translated: CASSPIVRRSGDTQYF.